The TCR beta chain under discussion was sequenced for a study of radiotherapy plus CTLA-4 blockade in lung cancer. Only in-frame clones appear in the TCRdb table, and some are missing; sequencing was by immunoSEQ multiplex PCR. The sample records some 64,000 clones, roughly 80% being singletons. The sequence was collected from a human donor with non-small cell lung cancer who had a complete response to radiotherapy plus ipilimumab. The sequencing here drew on peripheral blood, taken from a patient treated with radiotherapy plus ipilimumab.

The CDR3 spells CASSREESGSYEQYF. In DNA form, the CDR3 reads TGCGCCAGCAGCCGAGAGGAGTCAGGGTCCTACGAGCAGTACTTC. The chain joins TRBV5-1 to TRBJ2-7; D perhaps matches TRBD1 (5 bases). Trimming stripped 4 bases from V and 1 base from J, with 15 bases between. The CDR3 length is 15 residues. CDR1 SGHRS and CDR2 YFSETQ come from the germline V gene.